This T cell receptor (beta chain) was retrieved from a study of blood T cell repertoires in COVID-19. Looked up from germline, CDR1 is ENHRY and CDR2 is SYGVKD. Trimming cost V 0 bases and J 3 bases; bases outside gene matches: 4. The CDR3 length is 17 residues. Method: immunoSEQ multiplex PCR; TCRdb's copy keeps in-frame clones and lacks some. The repertoire holds some 190,000 clones, with 70% to 90% as singletons. The sequencing input was peripheral blood. The receptor was derived from a middle-aged woman who had recovered from COVID-19. This chain connects TRBV10-3 to TRBJ2-7; 14 nucleotides line up with TRBD2. CDR3 sequence (DNA): TGTGCCATCAGTGAGTCGGCCGGGACTAGCGGGAGCTACGAGCAGTACTTC. This codes for CAISESAGTSGSYEQYF.